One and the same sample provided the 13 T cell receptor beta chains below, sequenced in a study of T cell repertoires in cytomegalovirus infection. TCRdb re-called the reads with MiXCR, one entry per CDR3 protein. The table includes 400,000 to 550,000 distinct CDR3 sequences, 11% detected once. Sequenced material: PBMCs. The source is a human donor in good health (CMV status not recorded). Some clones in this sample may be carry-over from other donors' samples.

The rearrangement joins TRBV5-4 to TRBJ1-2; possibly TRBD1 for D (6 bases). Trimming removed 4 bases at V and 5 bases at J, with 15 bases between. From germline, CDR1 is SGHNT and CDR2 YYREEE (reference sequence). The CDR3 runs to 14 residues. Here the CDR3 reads CASSGRGLTYGYTF. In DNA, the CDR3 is TGTGCCAGCAGCGGCAGGGGACTGACATATGGCTACACCTTC.

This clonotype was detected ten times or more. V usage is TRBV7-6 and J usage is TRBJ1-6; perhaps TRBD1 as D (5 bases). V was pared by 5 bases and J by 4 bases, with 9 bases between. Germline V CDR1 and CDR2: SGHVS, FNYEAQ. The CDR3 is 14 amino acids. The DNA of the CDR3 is TGTGCCAGCAGCGAGGCAGGGTATAATTCACCCCTCCACTTT. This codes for CASSEAGYNSPLHF.

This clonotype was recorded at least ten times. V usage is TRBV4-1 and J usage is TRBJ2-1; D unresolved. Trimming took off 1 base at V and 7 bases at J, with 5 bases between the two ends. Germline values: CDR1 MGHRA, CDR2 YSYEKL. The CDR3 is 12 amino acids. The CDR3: CASSQAGNEQFF. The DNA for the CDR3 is TGCGCCAGCAGCCAAGCCGGGAATGAGCAGTTCTTC.

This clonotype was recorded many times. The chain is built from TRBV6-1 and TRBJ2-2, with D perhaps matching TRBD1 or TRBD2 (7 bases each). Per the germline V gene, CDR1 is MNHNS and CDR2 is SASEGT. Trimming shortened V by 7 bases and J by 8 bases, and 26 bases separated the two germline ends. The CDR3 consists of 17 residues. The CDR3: CASIRGGGVKSAGELFF. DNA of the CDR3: TGTGCCAGCATCAGGGGGGGGGGCGTAAAAAGTGCTGGGGAGCTGTTTTTT.

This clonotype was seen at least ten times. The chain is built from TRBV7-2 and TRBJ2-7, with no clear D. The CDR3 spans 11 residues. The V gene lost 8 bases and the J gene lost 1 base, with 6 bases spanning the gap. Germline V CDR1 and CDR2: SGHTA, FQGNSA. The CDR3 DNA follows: TGTGCCAGCCAATTGTCCTACGAGCAGTACTTC. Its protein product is CASQLSYEQYF.

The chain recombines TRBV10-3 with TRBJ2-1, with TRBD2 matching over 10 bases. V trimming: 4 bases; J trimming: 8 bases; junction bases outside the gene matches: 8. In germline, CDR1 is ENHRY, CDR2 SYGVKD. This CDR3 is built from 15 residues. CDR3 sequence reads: CAISVSGGDIYEQFF. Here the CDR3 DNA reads TGTGCCATCAGTGTAAGCGGGGGGGATATCTATGAGCAGTTCTTC.

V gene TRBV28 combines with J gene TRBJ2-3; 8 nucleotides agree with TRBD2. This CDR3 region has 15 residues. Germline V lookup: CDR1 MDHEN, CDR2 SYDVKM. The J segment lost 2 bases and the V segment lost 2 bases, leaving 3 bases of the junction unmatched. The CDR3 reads CASSLNGRATDTQYF. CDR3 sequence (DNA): TGTGCCAGCAGTTTAAACGGGAGGGCCACAGATACGCAGTATTTT.

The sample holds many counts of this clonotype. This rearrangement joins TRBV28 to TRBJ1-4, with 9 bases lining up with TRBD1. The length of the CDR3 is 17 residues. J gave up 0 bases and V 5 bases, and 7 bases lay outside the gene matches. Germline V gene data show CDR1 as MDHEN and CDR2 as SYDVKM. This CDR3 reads CASSPWTGEATNEKLFF. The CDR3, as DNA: TGTGCCAGCAGTCCCTGGACAGGGGAGGCAACTAATGAAAAACTGTTTTTT.

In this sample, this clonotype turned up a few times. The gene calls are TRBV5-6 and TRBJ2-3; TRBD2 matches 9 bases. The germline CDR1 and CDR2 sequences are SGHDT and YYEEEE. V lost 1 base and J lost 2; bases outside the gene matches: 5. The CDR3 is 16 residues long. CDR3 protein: CASSLRLAGVTDTQYF. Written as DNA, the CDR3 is TGTGCCAGCAGCTTGAGGTTAGCGGGAGTCACAGATACGCAGTATTTT.

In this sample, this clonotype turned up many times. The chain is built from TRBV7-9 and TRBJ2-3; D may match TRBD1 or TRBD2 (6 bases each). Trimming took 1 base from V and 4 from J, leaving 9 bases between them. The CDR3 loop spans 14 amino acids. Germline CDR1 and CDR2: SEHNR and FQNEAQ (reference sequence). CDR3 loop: CASSLGGAADTQYF. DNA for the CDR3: TGTGCCAGCAGCTTAGGGGGGGCCGCAGATACGCAGTATTTT.

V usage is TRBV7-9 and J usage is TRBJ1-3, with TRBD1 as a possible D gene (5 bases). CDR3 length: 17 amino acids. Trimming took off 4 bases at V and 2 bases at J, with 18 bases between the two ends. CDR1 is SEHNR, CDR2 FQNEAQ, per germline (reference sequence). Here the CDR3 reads CASSSGQGPYTGNTIYF. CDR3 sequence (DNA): TGTGCCAGCAGCTCAGGGCAAGGGCCCTACACTGGAAACACCATATATTTT.

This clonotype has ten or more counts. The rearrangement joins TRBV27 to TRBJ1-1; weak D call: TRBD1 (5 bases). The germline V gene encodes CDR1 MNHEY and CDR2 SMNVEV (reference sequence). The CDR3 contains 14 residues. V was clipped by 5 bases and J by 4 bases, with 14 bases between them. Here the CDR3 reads CASSIRGEGTEAFF. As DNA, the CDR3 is TGTGCCAGCAGTATCCGGGGCGAGGGCACTGAAGCTTTCTTT.

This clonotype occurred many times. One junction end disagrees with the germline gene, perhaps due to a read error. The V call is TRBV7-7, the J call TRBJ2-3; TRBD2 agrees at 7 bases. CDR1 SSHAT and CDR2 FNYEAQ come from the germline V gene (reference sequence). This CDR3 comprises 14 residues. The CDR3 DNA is TGTGCTAGCAGCCCCGGGACTATCGTAGATACGCAGTATTTT. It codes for CASSPGTIVDTQYF.